This T cell receptor beta chain appears in the sequencing data of a study of Ad26.COV2.S vaccination and SARS-CoV-2 variants. Findings of the study overall: Researchers reported similar non-spike TCR breadth in vaccine and placebo recipients.

The treatment: roughly 20 received Ad26.COV2.S at low or high dose, single or two shots; about 5 received placebo; per-sample allocation not given. On day 63 after the first injection, vaccine and placebo recipients gave samples. Regarding this clone: Its antigen is as yet unknown.

TCRdb's table, derived via immunoSEQ multiplex PCR, lists solely in-frame clones and lacks some. This sample yields some 500,000 clones, of which 85% to 90% are seen a single time; over 2% belongs to the top ten. The V gene lost 5 bases and the J gene lost 4 bases, with 15 bases spanning the gap. CDR1 is SGHNT and CDR2 is YENEEA in the germline V gene. CDR3 length: 15 amino acids. The sequencing here drew on peripheral blood, taken in a trial of Ad26.COV2.S vaccine versus placebo. This chain joins TRBV11-3 and TRBJ2-1; D is perhaps TRBD1 or TRBD2 (5 bases each). The source is a person between 18 and 65 years old who received the Ad26.COV2.S COVID-19 vaccine or a placebo. The CDR3 spells CASSQGPTQYNEQFF. CDR3 nucleotide sequence: TGTGCCAGCAGCCAGGGACCAACCCAATACAATGAGCAGTTCTTC. The full variable domain, with the rest looked up from reference TRBV11-3 and TRBJ2-1, is EAGVVQSPRYKIIEKKQPVAFWCNPISGHNTLYWYLQNLGQGPELLIRYENEEAVDDSQLPKDRFSAERLKGVDSTLKIQPAELGDSAVYLCASSQGPTQYNEQFFGPGTRLTVL.